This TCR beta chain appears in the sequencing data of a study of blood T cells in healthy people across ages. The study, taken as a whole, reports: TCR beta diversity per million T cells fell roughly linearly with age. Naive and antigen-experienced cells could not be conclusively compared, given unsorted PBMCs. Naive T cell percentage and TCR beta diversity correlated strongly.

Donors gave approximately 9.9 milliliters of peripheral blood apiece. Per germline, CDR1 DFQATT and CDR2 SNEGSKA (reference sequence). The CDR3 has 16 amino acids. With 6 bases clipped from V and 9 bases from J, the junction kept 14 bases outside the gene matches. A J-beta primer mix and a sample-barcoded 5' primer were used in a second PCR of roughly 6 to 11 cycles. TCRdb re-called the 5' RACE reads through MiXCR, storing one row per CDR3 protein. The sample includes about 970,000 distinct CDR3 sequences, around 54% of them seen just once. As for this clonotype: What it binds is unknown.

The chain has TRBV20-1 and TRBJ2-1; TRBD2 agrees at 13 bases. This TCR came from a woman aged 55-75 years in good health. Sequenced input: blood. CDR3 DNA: TGCAGTGCAACTTCCCTGGGACTAGCGGGATTTAGTGAGCAGTTCTTC. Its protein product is CSATSLGLAGFSEQFF.